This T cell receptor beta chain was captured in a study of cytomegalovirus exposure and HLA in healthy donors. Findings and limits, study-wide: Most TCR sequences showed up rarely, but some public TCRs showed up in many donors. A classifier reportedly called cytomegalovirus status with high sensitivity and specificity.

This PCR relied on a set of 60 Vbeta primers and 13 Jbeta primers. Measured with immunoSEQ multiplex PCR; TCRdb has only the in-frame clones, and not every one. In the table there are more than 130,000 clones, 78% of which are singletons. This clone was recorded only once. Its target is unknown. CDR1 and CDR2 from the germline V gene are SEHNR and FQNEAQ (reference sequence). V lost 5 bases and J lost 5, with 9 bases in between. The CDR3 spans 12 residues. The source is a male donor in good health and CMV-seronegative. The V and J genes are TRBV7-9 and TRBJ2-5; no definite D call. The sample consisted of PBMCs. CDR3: CASSVSVETQYF. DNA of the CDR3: TGTGCCAGCAGCGTGTCGGTGGAGACCCAGTACTTC.